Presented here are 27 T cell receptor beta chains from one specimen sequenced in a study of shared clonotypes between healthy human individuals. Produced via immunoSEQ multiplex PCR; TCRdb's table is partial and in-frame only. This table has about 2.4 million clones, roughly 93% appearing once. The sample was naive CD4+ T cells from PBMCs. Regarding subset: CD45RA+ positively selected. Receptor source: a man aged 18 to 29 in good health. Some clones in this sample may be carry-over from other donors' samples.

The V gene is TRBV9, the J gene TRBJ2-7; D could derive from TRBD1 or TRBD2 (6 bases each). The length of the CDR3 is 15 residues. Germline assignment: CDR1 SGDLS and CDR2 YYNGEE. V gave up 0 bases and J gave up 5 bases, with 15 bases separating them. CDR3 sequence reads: CASSVVPGGPDEQYF. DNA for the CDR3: TGTGCCAGCAGCGTAGTCCCCGGGGGCCCTGACGAGCAGTACTTC.

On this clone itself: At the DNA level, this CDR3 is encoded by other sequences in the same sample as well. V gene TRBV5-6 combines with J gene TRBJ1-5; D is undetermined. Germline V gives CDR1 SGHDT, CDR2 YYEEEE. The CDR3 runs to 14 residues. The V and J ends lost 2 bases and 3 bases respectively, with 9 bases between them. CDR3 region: CASSFGGINQPQHF. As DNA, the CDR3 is TGTGCCAGCAGCTTTGGCGGTATCAATCAGCCCCAGCATTTT.

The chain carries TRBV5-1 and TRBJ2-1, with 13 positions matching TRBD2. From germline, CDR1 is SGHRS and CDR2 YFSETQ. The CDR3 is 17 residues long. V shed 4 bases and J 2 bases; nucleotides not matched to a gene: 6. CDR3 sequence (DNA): TGCGCCAGCAGCACCGGACTAGCGGGAGCCCCCTACAATGAGCAGTTCTTC. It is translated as CASSTGLAGAPYNEQFF.

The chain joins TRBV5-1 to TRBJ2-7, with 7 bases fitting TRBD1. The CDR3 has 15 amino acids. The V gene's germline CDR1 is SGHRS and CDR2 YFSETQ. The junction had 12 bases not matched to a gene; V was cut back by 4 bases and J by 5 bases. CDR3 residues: CASSLGDSWFDEQYF. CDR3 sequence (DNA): TGCGCCAGCAGCCTGGGGGACAGCTGGTTTGACGAGCAGTACTTC.

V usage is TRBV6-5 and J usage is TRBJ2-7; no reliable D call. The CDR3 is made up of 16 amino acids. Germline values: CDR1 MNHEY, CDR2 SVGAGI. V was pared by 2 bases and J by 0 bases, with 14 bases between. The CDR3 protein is CASSYGPGSSSYEQYF. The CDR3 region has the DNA TGTGCCAGCAGTTACGGTCCAGGTTCCTCCTCCTACGAGCAGTACTTC.

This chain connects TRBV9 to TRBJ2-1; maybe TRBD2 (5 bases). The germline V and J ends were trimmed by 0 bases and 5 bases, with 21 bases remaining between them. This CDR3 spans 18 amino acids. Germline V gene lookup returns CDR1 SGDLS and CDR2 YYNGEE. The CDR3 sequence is CASSVAPGPRSGHNEQFF. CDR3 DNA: TGTGCCAGCAGCGTAGCCCCCGGTCCCCGGAGCGGACACAATGAGCAGTTCTTC.

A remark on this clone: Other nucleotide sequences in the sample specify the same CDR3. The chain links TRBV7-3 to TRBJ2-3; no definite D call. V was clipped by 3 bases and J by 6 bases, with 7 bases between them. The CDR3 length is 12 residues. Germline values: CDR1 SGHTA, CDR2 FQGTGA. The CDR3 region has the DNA TGTGCCAGCAGCTTGTCGGCGGATACGCAGTATTTT. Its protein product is CASSLSADTQYF.

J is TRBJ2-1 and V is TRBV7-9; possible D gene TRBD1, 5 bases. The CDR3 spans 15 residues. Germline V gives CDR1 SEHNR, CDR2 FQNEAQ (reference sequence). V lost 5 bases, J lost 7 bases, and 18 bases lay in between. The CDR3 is CASSQTQGLGNEQFF. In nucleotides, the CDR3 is TGTGCCAGCAGCCAAACCCAGGGTTTGGGGAATGAGCAGTTCTTC.

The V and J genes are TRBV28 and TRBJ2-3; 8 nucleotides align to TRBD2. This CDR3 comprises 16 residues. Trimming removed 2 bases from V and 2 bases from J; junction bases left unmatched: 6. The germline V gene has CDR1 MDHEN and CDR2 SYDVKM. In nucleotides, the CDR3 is TGTGCCAGCAGTTTACTGGGCGGGAGGTACACAGATACGCAGTATTTT. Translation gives CASSLLGGRYTDTQYF. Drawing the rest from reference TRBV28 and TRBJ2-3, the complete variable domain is DVKVTQSSRYLVKRTGEKVFLECVQDMDHENMFWYRQDPGLGLRLIYFSYDVKMKEKGDIPEGYSVSREKKERFSLILESASTNQTSMYLCASSLLGGRYTDTQYFGPGTRLTVL.

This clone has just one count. Written as DNA, the CDR3 is TGTGCCAGCAGCTCGAGGAGGGGGACTGGAAACACCATATATTTT. The encoded protein is CASSSRRGTGNTIYF. The V and J genes are TRBV9 and TRBJ1-3; tentative D call: TRBD1 (6 bases). CDR3 length: 15 amino acids. V lost 4 bases and J lost 2, with 13 bases in between. In germline, CDR1 is SGDLS, CDR2 YYNGEE.

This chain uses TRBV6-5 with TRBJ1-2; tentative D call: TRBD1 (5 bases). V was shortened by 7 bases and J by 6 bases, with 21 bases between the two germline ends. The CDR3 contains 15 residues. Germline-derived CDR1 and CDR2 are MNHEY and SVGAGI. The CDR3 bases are TGTGCCAGCACCCTATCTGGGGGGGGGAAACATGGCTACACCTTC. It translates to CASTLSGGGKHGYTF.

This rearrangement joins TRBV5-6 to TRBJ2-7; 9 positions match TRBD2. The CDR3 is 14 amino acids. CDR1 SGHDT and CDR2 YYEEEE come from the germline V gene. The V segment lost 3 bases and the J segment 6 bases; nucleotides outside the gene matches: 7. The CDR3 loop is CASSSLREGAEQYF. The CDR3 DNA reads TGTGCCAGCAGCTCCCTGCGGGAGGGCGCCGAGCAGTACTTC.

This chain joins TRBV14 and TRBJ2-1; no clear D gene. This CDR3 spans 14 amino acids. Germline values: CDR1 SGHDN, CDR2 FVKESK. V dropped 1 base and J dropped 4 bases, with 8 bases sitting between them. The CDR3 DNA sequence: TGTGCCAGCAGCCAAGTCCGAAAATACAATGAGCAGTTCTTC. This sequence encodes CASSQVRKYNEQFF.

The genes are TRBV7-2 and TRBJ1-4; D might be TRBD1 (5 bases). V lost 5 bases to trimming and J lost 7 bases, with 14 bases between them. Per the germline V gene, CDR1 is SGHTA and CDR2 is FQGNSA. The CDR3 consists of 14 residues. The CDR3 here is CASSRRVGGEKLFF. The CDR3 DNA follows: TGTGCCAGCAGCCGCAGGGTGGGAGGTGAAAAACTGTTTTTT. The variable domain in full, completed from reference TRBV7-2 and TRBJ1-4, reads GAGVSQSPSNKVTEKGKDVELRCDPISGHTALYWYRQSLGQGLEFLIYFQGNSAPDKSGLPSDRFSAERTGGSVSTLTIQRTQQEDSAVYLCASSRRVGGEKLFFGSGTQLSVL.

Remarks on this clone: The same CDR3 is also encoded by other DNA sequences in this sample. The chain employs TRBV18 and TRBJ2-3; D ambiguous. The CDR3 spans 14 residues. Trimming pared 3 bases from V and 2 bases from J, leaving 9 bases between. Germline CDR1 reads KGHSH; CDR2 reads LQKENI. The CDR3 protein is CASSPVHSTDTQYF. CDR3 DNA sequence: TGTGCCAGCTCACCGGTCCACTCCACAGATACGCAGTATTTT.

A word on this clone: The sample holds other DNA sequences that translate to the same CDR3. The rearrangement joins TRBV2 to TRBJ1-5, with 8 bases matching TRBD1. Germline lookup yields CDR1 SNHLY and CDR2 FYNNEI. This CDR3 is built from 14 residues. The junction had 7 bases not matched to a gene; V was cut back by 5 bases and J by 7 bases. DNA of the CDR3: TGTGCCAGCAGTTCCCAGGGGGCAGAGCAGCCCCAGCATTTT. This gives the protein CASSSQGAEQPQHF.

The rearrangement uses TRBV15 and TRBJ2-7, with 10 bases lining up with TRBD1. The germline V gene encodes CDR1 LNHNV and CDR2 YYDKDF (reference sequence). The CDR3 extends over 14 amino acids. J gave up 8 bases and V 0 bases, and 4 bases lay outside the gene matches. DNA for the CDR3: TGTGCCACCAGCAGAGACCGGGACAGGGGAAAGCAGTACTTC. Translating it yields CATSRDRDRGKQYF.

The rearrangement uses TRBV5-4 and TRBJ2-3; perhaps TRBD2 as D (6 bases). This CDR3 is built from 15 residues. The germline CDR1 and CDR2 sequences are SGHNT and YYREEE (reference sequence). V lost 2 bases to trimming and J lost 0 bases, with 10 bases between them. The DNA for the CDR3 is TGTGCCAGCAGCTTAGGCGGGGTGAGCACAGATACGCAGTATTTT. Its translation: CASSLGGVSTDTQYF.

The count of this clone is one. The CDR3 reads CASSQRAPRDTEAFF. The CDR3 region has the DNA TGTGCCAGCAGCCAAAGGGCCCCACGGGACACTGAAGCTTTCTTT. The J gene is TRBJ1-1, the V gene TRBV14; D remains unclear. The V end was cut by 2 bases, the J end by 3 bases, with 13 bases between. This CDR3 has 15 amino acids. Germline V gives CDR1 SGHDN, CDR2 FVKESK. The full variable domain, in which reference TRBV14 and TRBJ1-1 provide the parts outside the CDR3, is EAGVTQFPSHSVIEKGQTVTLRCDPISGHDNLYWYRRVMGKEIKFLLHFVKESKQDESGMPNNRFLAERTGGTYSTLKVQPAELEDSGVYFCASSQRAPRDTEAFFGQGTRLTVV.

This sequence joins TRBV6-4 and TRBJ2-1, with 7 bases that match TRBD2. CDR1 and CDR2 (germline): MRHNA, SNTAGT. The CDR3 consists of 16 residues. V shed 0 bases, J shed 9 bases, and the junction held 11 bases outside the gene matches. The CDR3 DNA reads TGTGCCAGCAGTGACTCGAGTCGCGGGAGAACGCGTGAGCAGTTCTTC. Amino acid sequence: CASSDSSRGRTREQFF.

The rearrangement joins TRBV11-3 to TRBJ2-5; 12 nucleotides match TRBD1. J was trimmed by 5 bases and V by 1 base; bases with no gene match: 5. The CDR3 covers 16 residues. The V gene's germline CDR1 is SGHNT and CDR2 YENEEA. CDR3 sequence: CASSLVGQGARETQYF. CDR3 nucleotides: TGTGCCAGCAGCTTAGTGGGACAGGGGGCGCGGGAGACCCAGTACTTC.

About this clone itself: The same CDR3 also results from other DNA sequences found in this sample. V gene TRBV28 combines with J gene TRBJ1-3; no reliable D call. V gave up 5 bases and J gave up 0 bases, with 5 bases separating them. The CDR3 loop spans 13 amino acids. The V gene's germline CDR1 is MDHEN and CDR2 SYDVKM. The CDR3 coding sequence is TGTGCCAGCAGTCAACCCTCTGGAAACACCATATATTTT. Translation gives CASSQPSGNTIYF.

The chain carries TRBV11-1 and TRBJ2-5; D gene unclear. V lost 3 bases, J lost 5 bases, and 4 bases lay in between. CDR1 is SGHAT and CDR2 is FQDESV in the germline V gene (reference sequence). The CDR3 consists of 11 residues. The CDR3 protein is CASSFEETQYF. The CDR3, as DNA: TGTGCCAGCAGCTTCGAGGAGACCCAGTACTTC.

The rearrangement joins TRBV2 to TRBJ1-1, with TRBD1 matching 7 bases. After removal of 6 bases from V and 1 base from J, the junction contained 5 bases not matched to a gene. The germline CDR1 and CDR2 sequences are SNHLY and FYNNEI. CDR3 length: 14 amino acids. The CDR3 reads CASRYQGGNTEAFF. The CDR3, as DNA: TGTGCCAGCAGATACCAGGGGGGGAACACTGAAGCTTTCTTT.

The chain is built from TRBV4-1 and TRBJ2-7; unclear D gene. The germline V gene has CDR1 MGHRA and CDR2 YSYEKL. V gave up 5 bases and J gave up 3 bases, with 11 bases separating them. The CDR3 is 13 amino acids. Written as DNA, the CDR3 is TGCGCCAGCAGCTCCATCGACATCTACGAGCAGTACTTC. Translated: CASSSIDIYEQYF.

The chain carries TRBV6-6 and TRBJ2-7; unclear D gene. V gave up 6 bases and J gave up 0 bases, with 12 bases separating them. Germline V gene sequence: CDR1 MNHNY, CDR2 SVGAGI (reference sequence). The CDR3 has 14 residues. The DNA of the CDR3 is TGTGCCAGCAGGGGCCAGATCCTCTCCTACGAGCAGTACTTC. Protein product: CASRGQILSYEQYF.

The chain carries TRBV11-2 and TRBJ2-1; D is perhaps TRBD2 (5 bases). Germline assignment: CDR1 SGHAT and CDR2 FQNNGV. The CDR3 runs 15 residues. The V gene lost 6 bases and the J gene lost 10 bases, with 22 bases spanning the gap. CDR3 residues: CASSFPGLVSGEQFF. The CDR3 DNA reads TGTGCCAGCAGTTTCCCCGGACTGGTTTCGGGGGAGCAGTTCTTC.